Listed below are T cell receptor beta chains from one sample, sequenced in a study of preoperative IRX-2 immunotherapy in early breast cancer. Method: immunoSEQ multiplex PCR; TCRdb's copy keeps in-frame clones and lacks some. The data hold around 62,000 clones, with around 94% observed a single time. This sample was taken from a patient treated with IRX-2 immunotherapy. The receptor set was obtained from a human donor with breast cancer. CDR3s include the opening cysteine and the closing phenylalanine or tryptophan.

V gene: TRBV28
CDR3 protein: CASIAPPGRGYGYTF

V gene: TRBV4-2
CDR3 protein: CASSLAGGPSEQFF

V gene: TRBV28
CDR3 protein: CASLNHRGQIF

V gene: TRBV28
CDR3 protein: CASSLRREQYF

V gene: TRBV6-5
CDR3 protein: CASSYSGGAGEKLFF

V gene: TRBV9
CDR3 protein: CASSVGRFSGNTIYF

V gene: TRBV6-5
CDR3 protein: CASSYSTSRGEKLFF

V gene: TRBV6-5
CDR3 protein: CASSSESYNEQFF

V gene: TRBV28
CDR3 protein: CASSFVGTHTGELFF

V gene: TRBV6-5
CDR3 protein: CAAGWGEGSADTQYF

V gene: TRBV29-1
CDR3 protein: CSVDPGSYGYTF

V gene: TRBV7-9
CDR3 protein: CASSPLLAARREKLFF

V gene: TRBV5-4
CDR3 protein: CASSLRLGQGGSYEQYF

V gene: TRBV4-3
CDR3 protein: CASSLGSGTGGRGYTF

V gene: TRBV11-1
CDR3 protein: CASSSGGAGSNIQYF

V gene: TRBV7-2
CDR3 protein: CASSPMAGLGLGDEQFF

V gene: TRBV10-3
CDR3 protein: CAISDRGDDGYTF

V gene: TRBV28
CDR3 protein: CASNRDRGFYQPQHF

V gene: TRBV7-2
CDR3 protein: CASSLDPGPNTGELFF

V gene: TRBV6-1
CDR3 protein: CASLNSGAYNEQFF

V gene: TRBV7-2
CDR3 protein: CASSFMGDPNTDTQYF

V gene: TRBV6-6
CDR3 protein: CAGGTGTRDQPQHF

V gene: TRBV2
CDR3 protein: CASSLDRGGDQPQHF

V gene: TRBV9
CDR3 protein: CASSGPLAGGVDTQYF

V gene: TRBV7-2
CDR3 protein: CASSFAGNLVEAFF

V gene: TRBV30
CDR3 protein: CAWTLGLAPSTDTQYF

V gene: TRBV4-3
CDR3 protein: CASSPGQGVNKQYF

V gene: TRBV4-3
CDR3 protein: CASSHRAQGSYEQYF

V gene: TRBV27
CDR3 protein: CASSPRGLAGLYEQYF

V gene: TRBV27
CDR3 protein: CASSLAGTYEQYF

V gene: TRBV5-1
CDR3 protein: CASSLAALRQVPIYNTQYF

V gene: TRBV28
CDR3 protein: CASTHGQGSHEQYF

V gene: TRBV7-2
CDR3 protein: CASSSSQGIEAFF

V gene: TRBV5-1
CDR3 protein: CASSGQITDTQYF

V gene: TRBV6-1
CDR3 protein: CASIGTGNQPQHF

V gene: TRBV5-6
CDR3 protein: CASSFGVTILAQYF

V gene: TRBV4-1
CDR3 protein: CASSQGTIFYF

V gene: TRBV9
CDR3 protein: CASSVAGQELDTQYF

V gene: TRBV19
CDR3 protein: CATASGSNTGELFF

V gene: TRBV18
CDR3 protein: CASSPGTGSYNEQFF

V gene: TRBV10-3
CDR3 protein: CAISESGGARDNSPLHF

V gene: TRBV29-1
CDR3 protein: CSVPGGAGPERQYF

V gene: TRBV9
CDR3 protein: CASSSRSNTGELFF

V gene: TRBV7-2
CDR3 protein: CASSSEGYQPQHF

V gene: TRBV5-1
CDR3 protein: CASSSEGTGSGNTIYF

V gene: TRBV19
CDR3 protein: CASRDRTATNEKLFF

V gene: TRBV4-1
CDR3 protein: CASSQDGGGNYGYTF

V gene: TRBV5-1
CDR3 protein: CASSFGGEDTQYF

V gene: TRBV5-4
CDR3 protein: CASSPLTGSYEQYF

V gene: TRBV18
CDR3 protein: CASSPRTGASNTEAFF

V gene: TRBV28
CDR3 protein: CASSLKAFLNTGELFF

V gene: TRBV6-4
CDR3 protein: CASSGSDRLINQPQHF